These 24 T cell receptor beta chains came from one sample sequenced in a study of shared T cell receptors in the human thymus (dated by TCRdb to the early 2020s). Libraries were made using the immunoSEQ multiplex PCR assay. The table comes from immuneACCESS by way of TCRdb, which keeps in-frame sequences with V and J called. Part of the clones is missing from these tables; in studies checked, under half for an unresolved V gene and the rest for unknown reasons. This sample comprises hundreds of thousands of clones, approximately 80% of them detected only once. About 0.014% of the sample goes to the ten largest clones. These data were likewise used in another study, on human thymus T cells.

Sequenced sample: thymocytes. All receptors come from a boy in the first two years of life with a congenital heart defect. Donor details come from another sample of the same person, matched by shared clones.

The chain uses TRBV7-2 and TRBJ2-3; TRBD2 matches at 12 bases. The CDR3 contains 18 residues. CDR1 is SGHTA, CDR2 FQGNSA, per germline. With V trimmed by 3 bases and J by 3 bases, 10 bases remained unmatched. In DNA, the CDR3 is TGTGCCAGCAGCTTCGTTTCCTTACTAGCGGGAGGAACAGATACGCAGTATTTT. Protein: CASSFVSLLAGGTDTQYF.

This CDR3 reads CASSLDRRNTEAFF. CDR3 nucleotide sequence: TGTGCCAGCAGCTTAGACAGGAGGAACACTGAAGCTTTCTTT. The chain employs TRBV7-2 and TRBJ1-1; weak D call: TRBD1 (5 bases). V was shortened by 1 base and J by 1 base, with 7 bases between the two germline ends. Germline loops: CDR1 SGHTA, CDR2 FQGNSA. This CDR3 has 14 amino acids.

The CDR3 protein is CASSWTGDALLYGYTF. For the CDR3, the DNA is TGTGCCAGCAGCTGGACAGGGGACGCACTACTCTATGGCTACACCTTC. V usage is TRBV5-4 and J usage is TRBJ1-2; 9 positions agree with TRBD1. V lost 3 bases, J lost 4 bases, and 10 bases stayed unmatched. This CDR3 has 16 residues. The V gene's germline CDR1 is SGHNT and CDR2 YYREEE (reference sequence).

V usage is TRBV10-3 and J usage is TRBJ2-1; the match to TRBD2 covers 7 bases. The CDR3 is 15 residues long. CDR1 ENHRY and CDR2 SYGVKD come from the germline V gene. The trim removed 4 bases at V and 5 bases at J, leaving 8 bases unmatched. The CDR3 sequence: CAISVRRETHNEQFF. The CDR3 coding sequence is TGTGCCATCAGTGTTCGGCGGGAGACCCACAATGAGCAGTTCTTC.

CDR3 in amino acids: CASSHGQNTEAFF. The CDR3 nucleotides read TGTGCCAGCAGCCACGGACAGAACACTGAAGCTTTCTTT. The chain has TRBV5-6 and TRBJ1-1, with D possibly TRBD1 on 5 matching bases. This CDR3 has 13 amino acids. CDR1 and CDR2 (germline): SGHDT, YYEEEE. V was trimmed by 4 bases and J by 1 base, leaving 8 bases between them.

The rearrangement links TRBV30 to TRBJ1-2; D gene unclear. Germline V gene data show CDR1 as GTSNPN and CDR2 as SVGIG (reference sequence). Between the trimmed V and J ends, which lost 8 bases and 4 bases, there was a span of 29 bases. The CDR3 loop spans 17 amino acids. The CDR3 DNA sequence: TGTGCCCGGAACGCTGCGCCGGGTCTTCCCACTCCCTATGGCTACACCTTC. It codes for CARNAAPGLPTPYGYTF.

This chain connects TRBV10-1 to TRBJ2-3; D perhaps matches TRBD2 (6 bases). Germline lookup yields CDR1 WNHNN and CDR2 SYGVQD (reference sequence). Trimming cost V 4 bases and J 6 bases, with 14 bases left between them. This CDR3 has 14 residues. The CDR3, as DNA: TGCGCCAGCAGTGGGACTACCCCTAGGGATACGCAGTATTTT. It yields the protein CASSGTTPRDTQYF.

The CDR3 loop reads CAWNRGREPDTQYF. In DNA, the CDR3 is TGTGCCTGGAACCGCGGGAGGGAGCCAGATACGCAGTATTTT. This chain uses TRBV30 with TRBJ2-3, with 9 bases matching TRBD2. Looked up from germline, CDR1 is GTSNPN and CDR2 is SVGIG (reference sequence). The CDR3 covers 14 residues. V lost 4 bases and J lost 4; bases outside the gene matches: 6.

This clone was observed once. CDR3 residues: CASSFRQEDSGNTIYF. CDR3 coding DNA: TGCGCCAGCAGCTTCCGACAGGAAGATTCTGGAAACACCATATATTTT. The chain joins TRBV5-1 to TRBJ1-3; possible D gene TRBD1, 6 bases. The CDR3 consists of 16 residues. The germline V gene encodes CDR1 SGHRS and CDR2 YFSETQ. The V end was cut by 2 bases, the J end by 1 base, with 13 bases between.

The chain recombines TRBV7-2 with TRBJ2-2; 7 positions agree with TRBD1. J gave up 3 bases and V 5 bases, and 9 bases lay outside the gene matches. Germline loops: CDR1 SGHTA, CDR2 FQGNSA. The CDR3 loop spans 16 amino acids. CDR3 nucleotide sequence: TGTGCCAGCAGCCATCACAGGGGAGATGACACCGGGGAGCTGTTTTTT. Residues: CASSHHRGDDTGELFF.

This clone was counted a single time. This rearrangement joins TRBV21-1 to TRBJ2-7; the tabulated D call, TRBD1, remains unverified against the DNA. TRBV21-1 is a known pseudogene. The CDR3 has 14 residues. CDR3 sequence reads: CASSNVRVPYEQYF. The CDR3 DNA is TGTGCCAGCAGCAACGTCAGGGTACCCTACGAGCAGTACTTC.

The chain uses TRBV6-4 and TRBJ1-1; D is undetermined. Germline V gene lookup returns CDR1 MRHNA and CDR2 SNTAGT. The CDR3 is 15 amino acids. The V end was cut by 2 bases, the J end by 6 bases, with 16 bases between. This CDR3 is CASSDVSGSNAEAFF. As DNA, the CDR3 is TGTGCCAGCAGTGACGTGTCCGGGAGTAACGCTGAAGCTTTCTTT.

The chain couples TRBV18 to TRBJ2-7; possible D gene TRBD1, 6 bases. The CDR3 spans 15 residues. Germline assignment: CDR1 KGHSH and CDR2 LQKENI. V gave up 3 bases and J gave up 0 bases, with 12 bases separating them. The CDR3 is CASSPDRFLSYEQYF. The CDR3 DNA is TGTGCCAGCTCACCCGACAGGTTTCTCTCCTACGAGCAGTACTTC.

This clone was counted a few times. This chain joins TRBV5-6 and TRBJ2-6; D gene uncertain. The CDR3 loop spans 13 amino acids. The germline V gene encodes CDR1 SGHDT and CDR2 YYEEEE. V lost 5 bases to trimming and J lost 4 bases, with 7 bases between them. The CDR3 loop reads CASSRTGANVLTF. CDR3 sequence (DNA): TGTGCCAGCAGTAGAACGGGGGCCAACGTCCTGACTTTC.

The V call is TRBV9, the J call TRBJ2-2; the D is unclear. This CDR3 is built from 16 residues. CDR1 is SGDLS and CDR2 is YYNGEE in the germline V gene. V lost 0 bases and J lost 4, with 13 bases in between. Written as DNA, the CDR3 is TGTGCCAGCAGCGTAGACCGAAATAACGGCACCGGGGAGCTGTTTTTT. Amino acids: CASSVDRNNGTGELFF. The whole variable domain, remainder taken from reference TRBV9 and TRBJ2-2, is DSGVTQTPKHLITATGQRVTLRCSPRSGDLSVYWYQQSLDQGLQFLIQYYNGEERAKGNILERFSAQQFPDLHSELNLSSLELGDSALYFCASSVDRNNGTGELFFGEGSRLTVL.

V and J are TRBV28 and TRBJ2-7; 12 positions agree with TRBD2. CDR3 size: 17 residues. The V and J ends lost 5 bases and 4 bases, in that order; junction bases with no gene match: 12. Germline loops: CDR1 MDHEN, CDR2 SYDVKM. The CDR3 DNA reads as TGTGCCAGCAGTCAACCCCTAGCGGGAGGGCCGTTGTACGAGCAGTACTTC. This codes for CASSQPLAGGPLYEQYF.

This chain connects TRBV19 to TRBJ2-2, with D perhaps matching TRBD1 (5 bases). The V and J ends lost 2 bases and 8 bases respectively, with 18 bases between them. CDR3 length equals 16 residues. Germline CDR1 and CDR2: LNHDA and SQIVND (reference sequence). The CDR3 DNA reads as TGTGCCAGTAGTATATCCCCGATGGGGCCGGTGGGGGAGCTGTTTTTT. Translation gives CASSISPMGPVGELFF. The entire variable domain, with the rest obtained from reference TRBV19 and TRBJ2-2, is as follows: DGGITQSPKYLFRKEGQNVTLSCEQNLNHDAMYWYRQDPGQGLRLIYYSQIVNDFQKGDIAEGYSVSREKKESFPLTVTSAQKNPTAFYLCASSISPMGPVGELFFGEGSRLTVL.

The rearrangement joins TRBV29-1 to TRBJ1-1, with no clear D. The CDR3 is 11 residues long. The germline CDR1 and CDR2 sequences are SQVTM and ANQGSEA. V shed 3 bases and J shed 11 bases, with 13 bases lying between them. Here the CDR3 DNA reads TGCAGCGTTGAGGGAGACTTGAGGGCTTTCTTT. This sequence encodes CSVEGDLRAFF.

The V and J genes are TRBV15 and TRBJ2-7, with TRBD1 matching 7 bases. Germline assignment: CDR1 LNHNV and CDR2 YYDKDF (reference sequence). The CDR3 has 14 residues. The trim removed 1 base at V and 3 bases at J, leaving 3 bases unmatched. The DNA for the CDR3 is TGTGCCACCAGCAGAGGGGACAGACTCTACGAGCAGTACTTC. The encoded protein is CATSRGDRLYEQYF.

The CDR3 DNA reads TGTGCCAGCAGTCCCAGGACCCAGCCCCCGGGGGAGCAGTACTTC. Its protein is CASSPRTQPPGEQYF. The chain employs TRBV6-5 and TRBJ2-7, with D tentatively TRBD2 (5 bases). From germline, CDR1 is MNHEY and CDR2 SVGAGI. The CDR3 runs 15 residues. V lost 5 bases, J lost 7 bases, and 21 bases lay in between.

V is TRBV6-5 and J is TRBJ1-1, with D possibly TRBD1 on 6 matching bases. The germline V and J ends were trimmed by 10 bases and 0 bases, with 18 bases remaining between them. The CDR3 is 15 residues long. CDR1 MNHEY and CDR2 SVGAGI come from the germline V gene. CDR3 sequence (DNA): TGTGCCACCCAAAGGTCAAGGGGGATGAACACTGAAGCTTTCTTT. As protein: CATQRSRGMNTEAFF.

The chain combines TRBV20-1 with TRBJ2-5; 9 bases align to TRBD2. CDR3 length: 11 residues. Germline loops: CDR1 DFQATT, CDR2 SNEGSKA (reference sequence). The CDR3 bases are TGCCAAGGGGGGCGGGAGGGGACCCAGTACTTC. It encodes CQGGREGTQYF.

This clone was seen just once. The genes are TRBV11-2 and TRBJ2-1; 11 bases are a match to TRBD2. Per germline, CDR1 SGHAT and CDR2 FQNNGV. Germline trimming cut 8 bases from V and 6 bases from J; bases unmatched to any gene: 6. The CDR3 sequence is 14 residues long. Here the CDR3 DNA reads TGTGCCAGCGGATACCTAGCGGGAGGCAATGAGCAGTTCTTC. Translated: CASGYLAGGNEQFF.

The V gene is TRBV9, the J gene TRBJ1-1; TRBD1 is a possible D gene (6 bases). The V end lost 5 bases, the J end lost 0 bases, and 8 bases lay between the germline ends. This CDR3 comprises 13 residues. The V gene's germline CDR1 is SGDLS and CDR2 YYNGEE. CDR3 coding DNA: TGTGCCAGCAGGGACAGAGTGAACACTGAAGCTTTCTTT. Translating gives CASRDRVNTEAFF.